This TCR beta chain was found in a study of vaccination and CD4 T cells after COVID-19. The overall study: Median time from COVID diagnosis to post-COVID sampling was over 80 days (35 to 161). Each control was exposed to a CEFX pool, an HIV-1 Nef pool, or no peptide at all. Overall study results and limits: Of the reactive clones in convalescent patients, a median around 86% showed up only post-vaccination.

The CDR3 is made up of 14 amino acids. V lost 3 bases and J 9 bases, leaving 12 bases between the germline ends. This sample's treatment: roughly ten-day PBMC culture with coronavirus spike peptide pools or control peptides (ViraFEST assay). This clonotype turned up a few times. Its antigen is not known. Cultured CD4+ T-cell DNA underwent Oncomine TCR Beta short-read sequencing. TCRdb passed the PCR reads through MiXCR, listing each CDR3 protein once. The sample yields tens of thousands of distinct CDR3 sequences, 43% seen once. The origin of this receptor is a human donor who had recovered from COVID-19. The chain employs TRBV12-3 or TRBV12-4 and TRBJ1-6, with D maybe TRBD1 (5 bases). Sequencing was done on a sample of CD4+ T cells from blood, cultured in vitro. The DNA for the CDR3 is TGTGCCAGCAGTTTGGGCAGGGCAGGTTCACCCCTCCACTTT. Amino acid sequence: CASSLGRAGSPLHF.